A single sample gave rise to the 19 T cell receptor beta chains below, sequenced in a study of T-cell reconstitution after alpha-beta-depleted transplantation in children. Notes on the study in general: A year post-transplant, T-cell counts and diversity derived mostly from newly produced T cells.

These receptors are not linked to any known antigen. Preparation of the TCRbeta library involved a method that used unique molecular identifiers. TCRdb called the PCR reads again in MiXCR, with one record for every CDR3 protein. The sample has 330,000 or so distinct CDR3 sequences, 6% to 10% seen once. Source: peripheral blood, taken 360 days after TCRalphabeta/CD19-depleted stem cell transplant. These receptors were collected from a female patient aged 2-10 years who had a stem cell transplant for Fanconi anemia, so the T cells may come from the graft donor.

This clonotype was counted many times. The chain combines TRBV11-2 with TRBJ2-7; D remains ambiguous. The V end lost 1 base, the J end lost 5 bases, and 12 bases lay between the germline ends. The CDR3 is made up of 14 amino acids. Germline V lookup: CDR1 SGHAT, CDR2 FQNNGV. CDR3 DNA sequence: TGTGCCAGCAGCTTAGTTCTGCGACGAAACGAGCAGTACTTC. This sequence encodes CASSLVLRRNEQYF.

This clonotype was seen at least ten times. The V call is TRBV27, the J call TRBJ2-7, with 7 bases matching TRBD1. CDR3 length equals 17 residues. The germline V gene encodes CDR1 MNHEY and CDR2 SMNVEV (reference sequence). V was pared by 2 bases and J by 0 bases, with 10 bases of the junction left unmatched. The CDR3 reads CASSLGSGTETSYEQYF. For the CDR3, the DNA is TGTGCCAGCAGTTTAGGGTCCGGGACAGAGACCTCCTACGAGCAGTACTTC.

This clonotype has a count of ten or more. The J gene is TRBJ2-6, the V gene TRBV5-5; no definite D call. V dropped 0 bases and J dropped 2 bases, with 6 bases sitting between them. CDR1 is SGHKS, CDR2 YYEKEE, per germline (reference sequence). The CDR3 has 15 residues. This CDR3 reads CASSLGVPGANVLTF. The CDR3 DNA reads as TGTGCCAGCAGCTTGGGGGTCCCTGGGGCCAACGTCCTGACTTTC.

This chain's CDR3 is CASSNLPGHHYEQYF. CDR3 coding DNA: TGTGCCAGTAGCAACCTTCCGGGACACCACTACGAGCAGTACTTC. The chain uses TRBV19 and TRBJ2-7; weak D call: TRBD1 (6 bases). V shed 6 bases and J shed 3 bases, with 18 bases lying between them. Germline-derived CDR1 and CDR2 are LNHDA and SQIVND (reference sequence). The CDR3 runs to 15 residues.

The rearrangement joins TRBV20-1 to TRBJ1-1; TRBD1 might be the D (5 bases). Trimming pared 5 bases from V and 2 bases from J, leaving 12 bases between. In germline, CDR1 is DFQATT, CDR2 SNEGSKA (reference sequence). The length of the CDR3 is 13 residues. The CDR3, as DNA: TGCAGTGCTCGTAGGGACGTTAACACTGAAGCTTTCTTT. Amino acid sequence: CSARRDVNTEAFF.

This clonotype was seen only a few times. This sequence joins TRBV4-2 and TRBJ1-2; 8 nucleotides agree with TRBD1. The ends lost 0 bases at V and 4 bases at J; junction bases unmatched: 7. The V gene's germline CDR1 is LGHNA and CDR2 YNFKEQ. The CDR3 totals 16 residues. The CDR3 coding sequence is TGTGCCAGCAGCCAAGATCCGTATGGGACAGGCTATGGCTACACCTTC. This translates into CASSQDPYGTGYGYTF.

The gene calls are TRBV4-2 and TRBJ2-7, with D maybe TRBD1 (6 bases). The CDR3 is 15 residues long. V lost 0 bases and J lost 4, with 13 bases in between. CDR1 LGHNA and CDR2 YNFKEQ come from the germline V gene. The CDR3 sequence is CASSQDRTELYEQYF. The CDR3 DNA reads as TGTGCCAGCAGCCAAGATAGGACAGAACTATACGAGCAGTACTTC.

Many counts were recorded for this clonotype. V is TRBV11-1 and J is TRBJ2-1, with 12 nucleotides matching TRBD2. The trim removed 4 bases at V and 0 bases at J, leaving 7 bases unmatched. The CDR3 is 18 residues long. Germline V gene data show CDR1 as SGHAT and CDR2 as FQDESV (reference sequence). The CDR3 nucleotides read TGTGCCAGCAGCTCGACTAGCGGGGGCCTGAGCTCCTACAATGAGCAGTTCTTC. The encoded protein is CASSSTSGGLSSYNEQFF.

This clonotype was picked up many times. The gene calls are TRBV10-2 and TRBJ2-1; TRBD2 matches 9 bases. The V and J ends lost 8 bases and 6 bases, in that order; junction bases with no gene match: 11. The CDR3 extends over 15 amino acids. The V gene's germline CDR1 is WSHSY and CDR2 SAAADI. This CDR3 reads CASLPLAGYGNEQFF. CDR3 bases: TGCGCCAGCTTGCCCCTAGCGGGGTATGGCAATGAGCAGTTCTTC.

This clonotype was counted ten times or more. The gene calls are TRBV12-3 or TRBV12-4 and TRBJ2-5; TRBD1 aligns across 8 bases. The trim removed 2 bases at V and 4 bases at J, leaving 3 bases unmatched. There are 14 residues in the CDR3. CDR3 region: CASSLNQGAETQYF. In nucleotides, the CDR3 is TGTGCCAGCAGTTTAAATCAGGGGGCAGAGACCCAGTACTTC.

This clonotype was seen more than once but under ten times. V gene TRBV14 combines with J gene TRBJ1-3; unclear D gene. Trimming took off 3 bases at V and 0 bases at J, with 15 bases between the two ends. CDR1 and CDR2 from the germline V gene are SGHDN and FVKESK. The CDR3 runs to 17 residues. This CDR3 reads CASSQDLPTVSGNTIYF. CDR3 bases: TGTGCCAGCAGCCAGGACCTACCAACAGTCTCTGGAAACACCATATATTTT.

This clonotype was detected ten times or more. This sequence joins TRBV20-1 and TRBJ2-5; 8 nucleotides align to TRBD1. CDR1 DFQATT and CDR2 SNEGSKA come from the germline V gene (reference sequence). There are 14 residues in the CDR3. Trimming at V came to 0 bases and at J to 12 bases, leaving 12 bases not matched to a gene. Here the CDR3 reads CSARDVGQGLPKYF. The CDR3 DNA reads TGCAGTGCTAGAGATGTTGGACAGGGCCTACCCAAGTACTTC.

This clonotype has just a few counts. The gene calls are TRBV7-2 and TRBJ2-2, with a weak D call TRBD2 (5 bases). The germline V and J ends were trimmed by 8 bases and 3 bases, with 13 bases remaining between them. The CDR3 totals 14 residues. The germline gives CDR1 SGHTA, CDR2 FQGNSA. CDR3 DNA sequence: TGTGCCAGCGGCACACGCGGGTACACCGGGGAGCTGTTTTTT. It translates to CASGTRGYTGELFF. Looking up the rest from reference TRBV7-2 and TRBJ2-2 gives the full variable domain: GAGVSQSPSNKVTEKGKDVELRCDPISGHTALYWYRQSLGQGLEFLIYFQGNSAPDKSGLPSDRFSAERTGGSVSTLTIQRTQQEDSAVYLCASGTRGYTGELFFGEGSRLTVL.

This clonotype was recorded many times. The rearrangement uses TRBV7-3 and TRBJ1-1; D is unclear. V was trimmed by 0 bases and J by 0 bases, leaving 2 bases between them. In germline, CDR1 is SGHTA, CDR2 FQGTGA. CDR3 length: 13 residues. Written as DNA, the CDR3 is TGTGCCAGCAGCTTAACTGTGAACACTGAAGCTTTCTTT. Protein product: CASSLTVNTEAFF. Based on the CDR3 plus reference TRBV7-3 and TRBJ1-1, the full variable domain is GAGVSQTPSNKVTEKGKYVELRCDPISGHTALYWYRQSLGQGPEFLIYFQGTGAADDSGLPNDRFFAVRPEGSVSTLKIQRTERGDSAVYLCASSLTVNTEAFFGQGTRLTVV.

The rearrangement joins TRBV20-1 to TRBJ1-4; 7 nucleotides align to TRBD1. Germline values: CDR1 DFQATT, CDR2 SNEGSKA (reference sequence). The J segment lost 7 bases and the V segment lost 5 bases, leaving 7 bases of the junction unmatched. The CDR3 is 13 residues long. The CDR3 region has the DNA TGCAGTGCTTACAGGGGAGGAAGTGAAAAACTGTTTTTT. This codes for CSAYRGGSEKLFF.

This clonotype was detected a few times. The V gene is TRBV7-6, the J gene TRBJ2-3, with 7 bases identical to TRBD2. CDR3 length equals 16 residues. CDR1 is SGHVS, CDR2 FNYEAQ, per germline. After removal of 0 bases from V and 2 bases from J, the junction contained 5 bases not matched to a gene. CDR3 nucleotides: TGTGCCAGCAGCTTAGCGACTAGCCGATCCACAGATACGCAGTATTTT. Residues: CASSLATSRSTDTQYF.

The table lists this clonotype with many counts. The rearrangement links TRBV7-2 to TRBJ2-7; perhaps D is TRBD1 or TRBD2 (5 bases each). There are 17 residues in the CDR3. CDR1 and CDR2 from the germline V gene are SGHTA and FQGNSA. V lost 0 bases and J lost 2, with 17 bases in between. In nucleotides, the CDR3 is TGTGCCAGCAGCTTAGCCCCGTTTATGGGGGATCCCTACGAGCAGTACTTC. Residues: CASSLAPFMGDPYEQYF.

With respect to this clonotype: Possible read error: a much larger clone is one base away. The chain carries TRBV5-5 and TRBJ1-1; 8 bases align to TRBD1. With 3 bases clipped from V and 0 bases from J, the junction kept 10 bases outside the gene matches. The CDR3 runs 17 residues. The germline V gene has CDR1 SGHKS and CDR2 YYEKEE (reference sequence). The CDR3 DNA is TGTGCCAGCAGCTCGGTGACAGGGGATCTTATGAACACTGAAGCTTTCTTT. This codes for CASSSVTGDLMNTEAFF.

At least ten counts were recorded for this clonotype. The gene calls are TRBV6-1 and TRBJ1-1; unclear D gene. The CDR3 has 11 amino acids. Trimming cost V 2 bases and J 3 bases, with 1 base left between them. Per the germline V gene, CDR1 is MNHNS and CDR2 is SASEGT. DNA of the CDR3: TGTGCCAGCAGTGAATACACTGAAGCTTTCTTT. This encodes CASSEYTEAFF.